This TCR beta chain was recorded in a study of T cells of healthy individuals (dated by TCRdb to 2017 to 2018). V ends up 5 bases short and J 4 bases short, with an unmatched junction base count of 8. From the cysteine up to the phenylalanine, the CDR3 has a length of 15 residues. Of all the DNA, just the CDR3 is kept, 45 bases in frame from base 1. The germline V gene sets CDR1 to SGHVS and CDR2 to FQNEAQ. Library construction relied on 5' RACE. Sequencer: Illumina MiSeq. The public sequencing data were trimmed at Q25 with fastp and processed into clonotypes with MiXCR by TCRdb, which kept only in-frame beta chains. Every distinct CDR3 protein forms one entry, paired with its most common genes and DNA. The sample has about 96,000 distinct CDR3 sequences on record, approximately 18% of them singletons. The top ten hold approximately 5.7% of the sample. This clonotype was observed a few times. Which antigen it targets is not known. Qualities for individual bases were not recorded, and no much larger clone is one base off.

The rearrangement combines TRBV7-8 with TRBJ2-5, and TRBD1 aligns with 9 junction nucleotides. This TCR was recovered from a human donor in good health. The CDR3 here reads CASSPDRGVGETQYF. The DNA sequence is TGTGCCAGCAGCCCGGACAGGGGTGTCGGAGAGACCCAGTACTTC.